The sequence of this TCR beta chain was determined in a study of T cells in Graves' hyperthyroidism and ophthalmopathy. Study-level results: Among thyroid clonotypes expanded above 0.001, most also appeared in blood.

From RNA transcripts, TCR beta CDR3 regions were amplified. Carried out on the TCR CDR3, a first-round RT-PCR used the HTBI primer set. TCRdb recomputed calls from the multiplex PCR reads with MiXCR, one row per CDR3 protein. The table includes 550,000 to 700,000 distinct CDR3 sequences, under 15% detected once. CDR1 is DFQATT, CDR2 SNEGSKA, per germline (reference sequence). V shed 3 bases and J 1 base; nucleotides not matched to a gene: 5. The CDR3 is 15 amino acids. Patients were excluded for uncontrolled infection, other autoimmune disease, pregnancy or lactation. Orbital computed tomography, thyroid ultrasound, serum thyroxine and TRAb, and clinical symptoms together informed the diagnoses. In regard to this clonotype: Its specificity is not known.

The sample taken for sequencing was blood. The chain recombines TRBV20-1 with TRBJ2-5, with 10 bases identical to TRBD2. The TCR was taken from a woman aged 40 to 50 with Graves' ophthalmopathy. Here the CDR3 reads CSARASGRAQETQYF. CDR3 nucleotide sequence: TGCAGTGCTAGGGCCAGCGGGAGGGCCCAAGAGACCCAGTACTTC.